This T cell receptor beta chain originates from a study of shared clonotypes between healthy human individuals. Overall study context: Each donor's CD4 naive and CD4 memory cells filled three plates apiece, CD8 naive two, and CD8 memory one. Study-level results: The study's rarefaction showed incomplete sorted-subset sequencing despite large depth.

Naive CD8 isolation took CD45RO-negative cells positively selected for CCR7 and excluded terminally differentiated effector memory CD45RA+ cells. Concerning this clone itself: Its antigen remains unidentified.

Researchers ran the assay at a deep level. The protocol was immunoSEQ multiplex PCR, while the TCRdb copy is restricted to in-frame clones and leaves out a portion. In the table there are under 700,000 clones, about 95% of which are singletons. The specimen sequenced was naive CD8+ T cells sorted from blood. The sequence derives from a young woman in good health.

Here the CDR3 reads CASSQVAGAGLGTDTQYF. Written as DNA, the CDR3 is TGTGCCAGCAGCCAAGTAGCGGGGGCTGGTTTGGGCACAGATACGCAGTATTTT. The rearrangement links TRBV4-2 to TRBJ2-3; 9 nucleotides agree with TRBD2. V gave up 1 base and J gave up 1 base; unmatched junction bases: 9. CDR1 is LGHNA and CDR2 is YNFKEQ in the germline V gene. The CDR3 spans 18 residues.